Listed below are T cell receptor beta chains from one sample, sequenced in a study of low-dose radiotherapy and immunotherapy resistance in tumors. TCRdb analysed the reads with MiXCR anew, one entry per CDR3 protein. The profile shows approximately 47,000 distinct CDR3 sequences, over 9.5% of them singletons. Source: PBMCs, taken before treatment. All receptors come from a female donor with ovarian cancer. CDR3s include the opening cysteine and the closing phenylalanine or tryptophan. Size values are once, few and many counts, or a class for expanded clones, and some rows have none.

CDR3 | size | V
CASSPRGVAGPDEQFF | medium-sized | TRBV5-4
CASSQSYTISGNTIYF | many | TRBV4-1
CASTPVSGANVLTF | many | TRBV6-1
CASSEYVTWETQYF | many | TRBV25-1
CASNQGEGYNEQFF | many | TRBV19
CASSDWGAEAFF | many | TRBV2
CSAREGASYEQYF | many | TRBV20-1
CASSSLSGGGAGEQFF | medium-sized | TRBV11-1
CASSLFGGELFF | many | TRBV27
CASSQGGVYEQYF | many | TRBV21-1
CSARPGTSTDTQYF | many | TRBV20-1
CAWTPRQRVYEQYF | few | TRBV30
CASSALTSAYNEQFF | many | TRBV9
CASSLTNEQFF | - | TRBV7-3
CASRPTEVDGRELFF | many | TRBV11-2
CASSTMETQYF | many | TRBV6-5
CSVEAGGPEAFF | many | TRBV29-1
CASSRDAGELFF | many | TRBV12-3/TRBV12-4
CASRDYGELNQPQHF | many | TRBV6-1
CASGPYPRGPLYGYTF | many | TRBV27
CAWSHDTGELFF | many | TRBV30
CASSPLPGSYNEQFF | many | TRBV18
CASSQAGDHEQYF | few | TRBV4-1
CASSRQLSTDTQYF | few | TRBV10-1
CASRAGTEASYGYTF | medium-sized | TRBV5-1
CASNREGTGELFF | many | TRBV19
CASSLVGAGGAEQYF | many | TRBV7-9
CSARDGGSATDTQYF | many | TRBV20-1
CASSLEWQANSPLHF | many | TRBV5-6
CASSGQGAANQPQHF | - | TRBV28
CASSASLATIAKNIQYF | many | TRBV5-4
CASSLTSGGYNEQFF | many | TRBV13
CASSLGGAFRYEQYF | many | TRBV28
CASSGGGVGFNEQFF | - | TRBV28
CASSSGQTDYEQYF | few | TRBV5-1
CASSQEGGLSYEQYF | many | TRBV4-2
CANFRDASSGANVLTF | many | TRBV2
CSARGLAETYEQYF | many | TRBV20-1
CASSPAVGGTGELFF | many | TRBV5-4
CSATGQGFTGELFF | many | TRBV20-1
CAISSTTDNYGYTF | - | TRBV10-3
CAWSAPGQGPYPNTIYF | many | TRBV30
CASKKGSSYNEQFF | many | TRBV19